What follows describes a single T cell receptor (beta chain). Its antigen is not known. Preparation of the TCRbeta library used unique molecular identifiers. TCRdb analysed the PCR reads with MiXCR anew, one entry per CDR3 protein. This table holds roughly 28,000 distinct CDR3 sequences, roughly 19% found once. This record comes from a study of T-cell reconstitution after alpha-beta-depleted transplantation in children. Study results and limitations: The study reportedly traced alpha-beta T cells about two months after transplant to several hundred expanded graft clones. Recipient T cells and thymic progenitors that survived gave rise to the high TCRbeta diversity observed at day 60 in some patients. The authors attributed T-cell counts and diversity one year after transplant mostly to newly produced T cells.

V was clipped by 0 bases and J by 2 bases, with 10 bases between them. CDR1 is SGHTA and CDR2 is FQGNSA in the germline V gene. The CDR3 covers 15 residues. The receptor comes from a male patient between 2 and 15 years old who had a stem cell transplant for acute lymphoblastic leukemia, so the T cells may come from the graft donor. Sequenced here: PBMCs, mostly from graft donor cells, sampled 60 days after TCRalphabeta/CD19-depleted stem cell transplant. The chain combines TRBV7-2 with TRBJ1-1; D perhaps matches TRBD1 (6 bases). The CDR3 DNA reads as TGTGCCAGCAGCTTAGCCCGACAGGCTAACACTGAAGCTTTCTTT. Residues: CASSLARQANTEAFF.